The TCR beta chain under discussion was sequenced for a study of blood T cells in healthy people across ages. The CDR3 totals 16 residues. Germline V gene sequence: CDR1 SGHAT, CDR2 FQNNGV. Trimming shortened V by 7 bases and J by 7 bases, and 23 bases separated the two germline ends. This clonotype was counted at least ten times. Sample-barcoded 5' priming and a J-beta primer mix drove a second PCR of roughly 6 to 12 cycles. TCRdb reanalysed the 5' RACE reads using MiXCR and keeps one entry per CDR3 protein. Of roughly 1 million distinct CDR3 sequences listed, almost 25% are singletons. These records were also assigned to another study, of T cells of mothers and their children.

The specimen sequenced was blood. V usage is TRBV11-2 and J usage is TRBJ2-1; D might be TRBD1 (7 bases). This clonotype was sampled from a girl aged 2 to 10 in good health. The CDR3 here is CASNPILGQEGNEQFF. DNA of the CDR3: TGTGCCAGCAACCCAATCCTCGGACAGGAGGGTAATGAGCAGTTCTTC.